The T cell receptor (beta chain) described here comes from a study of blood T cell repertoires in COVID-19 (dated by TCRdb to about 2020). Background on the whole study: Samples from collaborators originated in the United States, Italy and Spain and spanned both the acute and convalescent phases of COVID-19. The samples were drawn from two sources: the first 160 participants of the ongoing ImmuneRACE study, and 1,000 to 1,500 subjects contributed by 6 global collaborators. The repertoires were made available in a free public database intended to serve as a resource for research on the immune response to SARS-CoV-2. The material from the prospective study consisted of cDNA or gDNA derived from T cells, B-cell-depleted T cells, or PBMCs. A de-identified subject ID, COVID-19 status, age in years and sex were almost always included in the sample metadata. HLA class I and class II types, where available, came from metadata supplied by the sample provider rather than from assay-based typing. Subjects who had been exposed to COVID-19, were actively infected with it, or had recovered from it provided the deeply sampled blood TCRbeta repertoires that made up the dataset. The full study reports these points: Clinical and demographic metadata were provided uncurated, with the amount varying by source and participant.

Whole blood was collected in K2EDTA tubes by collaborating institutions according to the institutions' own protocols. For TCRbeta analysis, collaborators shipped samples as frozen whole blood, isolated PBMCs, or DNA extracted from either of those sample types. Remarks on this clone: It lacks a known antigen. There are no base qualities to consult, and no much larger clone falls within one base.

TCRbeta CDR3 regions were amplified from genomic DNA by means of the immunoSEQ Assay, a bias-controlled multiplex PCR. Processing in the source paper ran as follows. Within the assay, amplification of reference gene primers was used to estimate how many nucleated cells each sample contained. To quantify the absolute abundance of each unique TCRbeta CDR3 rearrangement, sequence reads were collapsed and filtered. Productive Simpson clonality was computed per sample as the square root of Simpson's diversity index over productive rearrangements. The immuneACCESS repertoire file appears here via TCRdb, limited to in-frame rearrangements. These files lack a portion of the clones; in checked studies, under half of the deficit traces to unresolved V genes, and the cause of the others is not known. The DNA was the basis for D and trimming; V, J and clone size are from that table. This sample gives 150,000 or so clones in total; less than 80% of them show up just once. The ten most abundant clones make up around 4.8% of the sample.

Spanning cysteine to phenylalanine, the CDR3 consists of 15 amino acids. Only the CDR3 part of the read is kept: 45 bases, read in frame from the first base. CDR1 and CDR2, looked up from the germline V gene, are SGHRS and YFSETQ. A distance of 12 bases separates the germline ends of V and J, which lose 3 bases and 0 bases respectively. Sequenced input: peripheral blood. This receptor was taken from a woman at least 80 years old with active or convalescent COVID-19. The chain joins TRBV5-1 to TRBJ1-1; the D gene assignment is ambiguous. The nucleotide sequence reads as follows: TGCGCCAGCAGCTCGGCAGGAAACATGAACACTGAAGCTTTCTTT. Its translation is CASSSAGNMNTEAFF. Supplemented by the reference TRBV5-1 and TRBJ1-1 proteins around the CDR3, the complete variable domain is KAGVTQTPRYLIKTRGQQVTLSCSPISGHRSVSWYQQTPGQGLQFLFEYFSETQRNKGNFPGRFSGRQFSNSRSEMNVSTLELGDSALYLCASSSAGNMNTEAFFGQGTRLTVV.